The 7 T cell receptor beta chains given below trace back to one sample, sequenced in a study of TIL therapy for anti-PD-1-resistant metastatic lung cancer. This was the immunoSEQ v3 assay. Clones were sequenced by immunoSEQ multiplex PCR, and TCRdb holds only the in-frame ones, with some missing. The sample includes around 45,000 clones, 55% to 75% of them seen just once. Time point here: pre-treatment sample, taken before nivolumab and TIL therapy. Tumor tissue came from excised metastases, mostly pleural nodules or supraclavicular lymph nodes. The source was tumor tissue, collected at baseline. These receptors were taken from a person aged 25-85 years with non-small cell lung cancer.

In this sample, this clone is medium-sized. The genes are TRBV4-1 and TRBJ1-5, with D uncertain. Trimming shortened V by 7 bases and J by 1 base, and 11 bases separated the two germline ends. Germline CDR1 MGHRA, CDR2 YSYEKL. CDR3 size: 14 residues. CDR3 amino acids: CASNLGGSNQPQHF. The DNA for the CDR3 is TGCGCCAGCAACCTAGGAGGCAGCAATCAGCCCCAGCATTTT.

The chain carries TRBV6-5 and TRBJ2-7; weak D call: TRBD1 (6 bases). The CDR3 sequence is 14 residues long. Germline CDR1 is MNHEY and CDR2 is SVGAGI. V dropped 8 bases and J dropped 2 bases, with 16 bases sitting between them. The CDR3 loop is CASRPRGSAYEQYF. In DNA, the CDR3 is TGTGCCAGCCGACCGAGGGGGAGCGCCTACGAGCAGTACTTC.

This sequence joins TRBV7-9 and TRBJ2-1; TRBD1 agrees at 9 bases. This CDR3 is built from 17 residues. J gave up 4 bases and V 7 bases, and 14 bases lay outside the gene matches. Germline V gene lookup returns CDR1 SEHNR and CDR2 FQNEAQ (reference sequence). CDR3 in amino acids: CASTIYGRTGAYNEQFF. DNA for the CDR3: TGTGCCAGCACCATATATGGGAGGACAGGGGCTTACAATGAGCAGTTCTTC. Combining the CDR3 with reference TRBV7-9 and TRBJ2-1 gives the whole variable domain DTGVSQNPRHKITKRGQNVTFRCDPISEHNRLYWYRQTLGQGPEFLTYFQNEAQLEKSRLLSDRFSAERPKGSFSTLEIQRTEQGDSAMYLCASTIYGRTGAYNEQFFGPGTRLTVL.

The V gene is TRBV9, the J gene TRBJ2-7, with D tentatively TRBD1 or TRBD2 (5 bases each). This CDR3 is built from 14 residues. V dropped 0 bases and J dropped 7 bases, with 14 bases sitting between them. Germline V gene sequence: CDR1 SGDLS, CDR2 YYNGEE. The CDR3 protein is CASSVGVRDVEQYF. CDR3 nucleotides: TGTGCCAGCAGCGTAGGGGTCAGGGACGTGGAGCAGTACTTC.

This clone was seen only a few times. The chain uses TRBV19 and TRBJ1-5, with TRBD1 identical over 7 bases. The CDR3 spans 13 residues. With V trimmed by 8 bases and J by 1 base, 2 bases remained unmatched. CDR1 and CDR2 from the germline V gene are LNHDA and SQIVND (reference sequence). CDR3 sequence (DNA): TGTGCCAGTGACAGGGTCAGCAATCAGCCCCAGCATTTT. Protein sequence: CASDRVSNQPQHF.

This chain connects TRBV6-5 to TRBJ1-1; 8 nucleotides align to TRBD1. Trimming at V came to 6 bases and at J to 5 bases, leaving 11 bases not matched to a gene. Per germline, CDR1 MNHEY and CDR2 SVGAGI. The CDR3 has 15 amino acids. Here the CDR3 DNA reads TGTGCCAGCAGATTATCGGACAGGGACGGAACTGAAGCTTTCTTT. Translating it yields CASRLSDRDGTEAFF.

Written as DNA, the CDR3 is TGTGCCAGCAGCTTAGTTCCCCGTCAGCCCCAGCATTTT. Its protein is CASSLVPRQPQHF. V and J are TRBV7-8 and TRBJ1-5; D gene unclear. The V end lost 1 base, the J end lost 6 bases, and 7 bases lay between the germline ends. This CDR3 has 13 amino acids. Germline V gene data show CDR1 as SGHVS and CDR2 as FQNEAQ.